This T cell receptor (beta chain) was identified in a study of cytomegalovirus exposure and HLA in healthy donors. Study summary: Roughly 179 million T cells yielded about 120 million unique TCR beta sequences, as an earlier analysis found. Study-wide points: Researchers reported in a later analysis that a missense DCLRE1C variant was tied to TCR beta V- and J-gene trimming.

There are 14 residues in the CDR3. From germline, CDR1 is MNHEY and CDR2 SVGAGI. As to this clone: As yet, its antigen is unknown. Germline is not matched at one junction end, which may reflect a read error. This sample also contains other DNA sequences that code for the same CDR3.

This PCR relied on a set of 60 Vbeta primers and 13 Jbeta primers. Per the original methods: In a later analysis, some 80 million unique TCR beta chains included roughly 11 million shared by two or more donors. Libraries were prepared by immunoSEQ multiplex PCR; TCRdb keeps only in-frame clonotypes and omits some of them. That table gives V, J and clone size, and the DNA gave D and trimming. Of nearly 110,000 clones listed, less than 85% are singletons. The TCR sequence derives from a man aged 60-69 years in good health and CMV-seronegative. Material for sequencing was PBMCs. The chain employs TRBV6-5 and TRBJ1-1; D gene ambiguous. The CDR3 reads CASRAGLVYTEAFF. In DNA form, the CDR3 reads TGTGCCAGCAGGGCGGGTTTGGTCTACACTGAGGCTTTCTTT.